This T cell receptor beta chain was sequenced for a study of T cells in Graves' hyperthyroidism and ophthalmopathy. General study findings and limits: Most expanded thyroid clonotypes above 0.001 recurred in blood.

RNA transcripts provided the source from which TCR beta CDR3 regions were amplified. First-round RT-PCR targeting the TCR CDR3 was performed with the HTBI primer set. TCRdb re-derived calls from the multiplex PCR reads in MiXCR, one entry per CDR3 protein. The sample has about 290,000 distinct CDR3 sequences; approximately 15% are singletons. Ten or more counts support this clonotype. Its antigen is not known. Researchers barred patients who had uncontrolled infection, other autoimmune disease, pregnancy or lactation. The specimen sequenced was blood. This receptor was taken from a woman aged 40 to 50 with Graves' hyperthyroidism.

DNA of the CDR3: TGTGCCAGCTCTAAATTTGGCATGGGGCAGCCCCAGCATTTT. Translated, it gives CASSKFGMGQPQHF. The rearrangement links TRBV6-1 to TRBJ1-5; no clear D gene. CDR3 length: 14 amino acids. Trimming stripped 8 bases from V and 7 bases from J, with 18 bases between. Looked up from germline, CDR1 is MNHNS and CDR2 is SASEGT.